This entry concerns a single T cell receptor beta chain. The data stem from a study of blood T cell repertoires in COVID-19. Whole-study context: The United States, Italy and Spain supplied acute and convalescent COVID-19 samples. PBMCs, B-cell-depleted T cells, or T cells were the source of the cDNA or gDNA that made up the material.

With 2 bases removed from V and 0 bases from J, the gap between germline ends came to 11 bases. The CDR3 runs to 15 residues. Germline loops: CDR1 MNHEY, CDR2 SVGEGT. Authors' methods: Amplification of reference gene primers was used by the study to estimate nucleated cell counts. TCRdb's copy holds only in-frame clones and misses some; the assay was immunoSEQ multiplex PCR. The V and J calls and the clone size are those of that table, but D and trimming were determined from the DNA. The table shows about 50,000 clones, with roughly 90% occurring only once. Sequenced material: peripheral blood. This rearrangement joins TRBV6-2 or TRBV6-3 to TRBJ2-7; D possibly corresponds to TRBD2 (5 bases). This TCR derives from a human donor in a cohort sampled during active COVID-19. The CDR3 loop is CASSYTGESSYEQYV. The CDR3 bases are TGTGCCAGCAGTTACACTGGGGAGAGCTCCTACGAGCAGTACGTC.